The 9 T cell receptor beta chains presented below share a single source sample, sequenced in a study of T cell repertoires in MIS-A myocarditis. Clones were read by immunoSEQ multiplex PCR, and TCRdb kept only the in-frame ones, dropping some. The profile shows some 6,000 clones, 78% of them singletons. The sequencing sample was made of interventricular septum heart tissue obtained at autopsy. The source of these receptors is a man in his late teens or twenties with fulminant myocarditis from multisystem inflammatory syndrome in adults (MIS-A) after COVID-19.

This clone was counted once. The genes are TRBV7-2 and TRBJ2-7; tentative D call: TRBD2 (6 bases). The length of the CDR3 is 14 residues. V lost 5 bases and J lost 2, with 13 bases in between. Germline CDR1 SGHTA, CDR2 FQGNSA. The CDR3 sequence is CASSPRDGPYEQYF. CDR3 DNA: TGTGCCAGCAGCCCGCGGGACGGGCCCTACGAGCAGTACTTC.

A single count supports this clone. V usage is TRBV27 and J usage is TRBJ1-1; D unresolved. There are 14 residues in the CDR3. Germline V CDR1 and CDR2: MNHEY, SMNVEV (reference sequence). Trimming took off 3 bases at V and 3 bases at J, with 11 bases between the two ends. CDR3 sequence: CASSFASGHTEAFF. Written as DNA, the CDR3 is TGTGCCAGCAGTTTCGCTTCAGGACACACTGAAGCTTTCTTT.

This clone has only one observation. The V gene is TRBV6-5, the J gene TRBJ2-7; no clear D. Trimming left V 5 bases short and J 3 bases short, with 14 bases between. The CDR3 is 14 residues long. Germline loops: CDR1 MNHEY, CDR2 SVGAGI. The CDR3 DNA follows: TGTGCCAGCAGTCGACTGCAGTCTCACTACGAGCAGTACTTC. Its protein product is CASSRLQSHYEQYF.

The chain couples TRBV7-2 to TRBJ1-6; tentative D call: TRBD1 (6 bases). Germline loops: CDR1 SGHTA, CDR2 FQGNSA. CDR3 size: 15 residues. V was pared by 4 bases and J by 7 bases, with 14 bases between. CDR3 loop: CASSSQGIGNSPLHF. CDR3 sequence (DNA): TGTGCCAGCAGCTCGCAGGGGATTGGCAATTCACCCCTCCACTTT.

V and J are TRBV9 and TRBJ1-2, with D unresolved. Trimming cost V 2 bases and J 8 bases, with 13 bases left between them. CDR1 and CDR2 from the germline V gene are SGDLS and YYNGEE. The CDR3 sequence is 13 residues long. The DNA of the CDR3 is TGTGCCAGCAGCGTTGGACTGTCTTCGGGCTACACCTTC. Amino acid sequence: CASSVGLSSGYTF.

The rearrangement uses TRBV5-4 and TRBJ2-5; the D gene could be TRBD1 or TRBD2 (6 bases each). The V gene lost 0 bases and the J gene lost 13 bases, with 13 bases spanning the gap. Germline loops: CDR1 SGHNT, CDR2 YYREEE (reference sequence). This CDR3 spans 12 amino acids. The CDR3 loop is CASSLVGGRRYF. As DNA, the CDR3 is TGTGCCAGCAGCTTGGTGGGGGGCCGGAGGTACTTC.

The V gene is TRBV7-9, the J gene TRBJ2-2; D uncertain. CDR3 length equals 12 residues. V dropped 6 bases and J dropped 7 bases, with 9 bases sitting between them. CDR1 and CDR2 (germline): SEHNR, FQNEAQ (reference sequence). DNA for the CDR3: TGTGCCAGCAGTCCCCAAGGCGGGGAGCTGTTTTTT. Translation gives CASSPQGGELFF. The whole variable domain, filled in from reference TRBV7-9 and TRBJ2-2, reads DTGVSQNPRHKITKRGQNVTFRCDPISEHNRLYWYRQTLGQGPEFLTYFQNEAQLEKSRLLSDRFSAERPKGSFSTLEIQRTEQGDSAMYLCASSPQGGELFFGEGSRLTVL.

The V call is TRBV6-6, the J call TRBJ2-5, with 12 bases identical to TRBD2. Unmatched junction bases numbered 7, after V lost 6 bases and J lost 2 bases. The CDR3 length is 16 residues. Per the germline V gene, CDR1 is MNHNY and CDR2 is SVGAGI (reference sequence). The CDR3 nucleotides read TGTGCCAGCAGCGATACTAGCGGGGGGCCACAAGAGACCCAGTACTTC. It is translated as CASSDTSGGPQETQYF.

The V and J genes are TRBV5-5 and TRBJ2-1; 10 bases agree with TRBD1. V was pared by 2 bases and J by 5 bases, with 4 bases of the junction left unmatched. In germline, CDR1 is SGHKS, CDR2 YYEKEE (reference sequence). This CDR3 is built from 15 residues. The CDR3 here is CASSFRGQGNNEQFF. Written as DNA, the CDR3 is TGTGCCAGCAGCTTTAGGGGACAGGGGAACAATGAGCAGTTCTTC.